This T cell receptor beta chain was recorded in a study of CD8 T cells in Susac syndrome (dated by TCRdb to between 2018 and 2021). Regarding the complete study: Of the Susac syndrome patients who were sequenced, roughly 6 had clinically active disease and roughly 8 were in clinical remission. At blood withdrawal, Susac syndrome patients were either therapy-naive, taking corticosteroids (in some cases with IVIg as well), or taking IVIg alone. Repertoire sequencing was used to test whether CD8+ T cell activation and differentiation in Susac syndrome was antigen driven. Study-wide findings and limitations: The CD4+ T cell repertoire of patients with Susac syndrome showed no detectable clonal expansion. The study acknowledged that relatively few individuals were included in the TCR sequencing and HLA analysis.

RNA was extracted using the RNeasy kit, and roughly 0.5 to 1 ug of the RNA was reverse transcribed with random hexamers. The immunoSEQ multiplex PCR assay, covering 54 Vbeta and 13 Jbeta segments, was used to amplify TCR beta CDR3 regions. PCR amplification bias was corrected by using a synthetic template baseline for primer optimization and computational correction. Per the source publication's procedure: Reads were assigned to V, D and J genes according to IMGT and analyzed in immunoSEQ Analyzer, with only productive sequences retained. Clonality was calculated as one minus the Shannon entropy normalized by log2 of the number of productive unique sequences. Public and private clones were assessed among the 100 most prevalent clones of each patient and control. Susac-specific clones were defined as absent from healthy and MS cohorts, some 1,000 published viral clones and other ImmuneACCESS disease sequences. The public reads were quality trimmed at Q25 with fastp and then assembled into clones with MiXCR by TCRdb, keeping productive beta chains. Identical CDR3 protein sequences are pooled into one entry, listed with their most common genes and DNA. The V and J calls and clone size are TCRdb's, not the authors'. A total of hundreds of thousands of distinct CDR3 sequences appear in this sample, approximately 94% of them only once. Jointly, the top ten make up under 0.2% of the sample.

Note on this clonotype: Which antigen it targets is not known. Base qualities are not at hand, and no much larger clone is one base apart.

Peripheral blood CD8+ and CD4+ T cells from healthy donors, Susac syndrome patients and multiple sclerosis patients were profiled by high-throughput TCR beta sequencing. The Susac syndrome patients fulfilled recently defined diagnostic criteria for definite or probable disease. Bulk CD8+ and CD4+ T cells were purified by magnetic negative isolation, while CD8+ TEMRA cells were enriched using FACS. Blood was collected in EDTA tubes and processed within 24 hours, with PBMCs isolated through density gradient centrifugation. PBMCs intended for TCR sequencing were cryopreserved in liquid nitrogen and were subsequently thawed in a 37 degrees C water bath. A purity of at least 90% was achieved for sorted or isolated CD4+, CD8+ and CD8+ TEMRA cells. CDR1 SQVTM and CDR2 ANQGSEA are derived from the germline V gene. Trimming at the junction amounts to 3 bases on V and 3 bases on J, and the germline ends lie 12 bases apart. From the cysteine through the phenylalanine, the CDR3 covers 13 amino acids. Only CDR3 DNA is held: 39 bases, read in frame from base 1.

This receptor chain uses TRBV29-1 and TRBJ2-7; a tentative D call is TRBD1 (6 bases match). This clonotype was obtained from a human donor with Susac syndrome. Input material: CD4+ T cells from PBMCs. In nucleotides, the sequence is TGCAGCGTTGAGGGGGCCGGAGGCTACGAGCAGTACTTC. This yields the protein CSVEGAGGYEQYF.